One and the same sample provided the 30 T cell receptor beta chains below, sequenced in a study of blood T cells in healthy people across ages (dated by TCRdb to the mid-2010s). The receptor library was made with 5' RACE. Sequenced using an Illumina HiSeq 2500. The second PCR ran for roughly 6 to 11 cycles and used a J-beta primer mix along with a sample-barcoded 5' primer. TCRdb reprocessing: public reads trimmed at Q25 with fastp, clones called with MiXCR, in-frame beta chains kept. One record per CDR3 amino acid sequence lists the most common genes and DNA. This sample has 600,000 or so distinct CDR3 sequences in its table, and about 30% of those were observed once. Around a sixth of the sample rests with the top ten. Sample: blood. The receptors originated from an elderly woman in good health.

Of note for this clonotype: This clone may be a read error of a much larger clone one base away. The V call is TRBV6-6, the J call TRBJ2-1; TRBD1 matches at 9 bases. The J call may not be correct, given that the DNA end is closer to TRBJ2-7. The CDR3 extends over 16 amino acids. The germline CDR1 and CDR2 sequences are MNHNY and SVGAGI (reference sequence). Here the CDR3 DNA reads TGTGCCAGCAGTTACACAGGGGGCTTCTCCTACAATGAGCAGTACTTC. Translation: CASSYTGGFSYNEQYF.

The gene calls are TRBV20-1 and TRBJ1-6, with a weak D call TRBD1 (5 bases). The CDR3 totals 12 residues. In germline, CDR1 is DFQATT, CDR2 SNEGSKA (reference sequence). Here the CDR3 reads CSFGGIDSPLHF. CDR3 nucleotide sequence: TGCAGCTTCGGGGGGATTGATTCACCCCTCCACTTT.

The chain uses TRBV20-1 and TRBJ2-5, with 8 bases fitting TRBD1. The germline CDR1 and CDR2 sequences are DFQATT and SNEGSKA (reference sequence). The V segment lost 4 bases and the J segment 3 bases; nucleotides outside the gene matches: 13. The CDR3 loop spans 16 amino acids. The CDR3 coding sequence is TGCAGTGCTACAGGATCAGGGGGCGGGCACAAAGAGACCCAGTACTTC. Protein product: CSATGSGGGHKETQYF.

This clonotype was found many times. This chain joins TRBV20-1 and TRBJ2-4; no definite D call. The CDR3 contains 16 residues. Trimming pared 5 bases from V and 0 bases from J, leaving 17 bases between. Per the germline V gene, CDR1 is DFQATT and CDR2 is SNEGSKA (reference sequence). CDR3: CSADGTLDLAKNIQYF. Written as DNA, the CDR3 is TGCAGTGCTGACGGTACACTCGATTTAGCCAAAAACATTCAGTACTTC.

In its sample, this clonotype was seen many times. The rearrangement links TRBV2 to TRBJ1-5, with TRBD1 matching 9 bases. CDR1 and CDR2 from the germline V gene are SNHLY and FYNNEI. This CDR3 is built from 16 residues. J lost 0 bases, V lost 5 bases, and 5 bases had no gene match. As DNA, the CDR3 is TGTGCCAGCAGTCCTCAGGACAGGGGTAGCAATCAGCCCCAGCATTTT. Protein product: CASSPQDRGSNQPQHF.

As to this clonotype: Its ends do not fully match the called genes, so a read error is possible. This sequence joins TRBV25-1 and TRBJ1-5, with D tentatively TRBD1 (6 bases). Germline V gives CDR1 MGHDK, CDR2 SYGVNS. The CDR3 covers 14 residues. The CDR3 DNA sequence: TGTGCCGGCAGTCCTCAAGGACAGAATCAGCCCCAGCATTTT. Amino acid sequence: CAGSPQGQNQPQHF.

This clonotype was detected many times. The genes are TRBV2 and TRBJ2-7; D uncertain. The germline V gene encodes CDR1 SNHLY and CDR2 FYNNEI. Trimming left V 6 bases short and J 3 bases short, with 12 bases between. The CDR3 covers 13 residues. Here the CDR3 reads CASRRHGIYEQYF. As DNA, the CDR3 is TGTGCCAGCAGAAGGCATGGGATCTACGAGCAGTACTTC.

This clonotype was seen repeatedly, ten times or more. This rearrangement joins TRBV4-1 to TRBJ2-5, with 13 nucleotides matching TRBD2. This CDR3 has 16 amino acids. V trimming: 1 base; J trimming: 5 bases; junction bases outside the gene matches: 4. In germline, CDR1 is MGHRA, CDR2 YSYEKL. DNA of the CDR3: TGCGCCAGCAGCCAAGTATCACTAGCGGGGGGGGAGACCCAGTACTTC. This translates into CASSQVSLAGGETQYF.

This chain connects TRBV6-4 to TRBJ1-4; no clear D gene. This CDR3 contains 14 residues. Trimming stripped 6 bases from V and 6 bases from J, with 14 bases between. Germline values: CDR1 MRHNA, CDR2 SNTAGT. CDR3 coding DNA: TGTGCCAGCAGCGTAGTCGGGAAACATGAAAAACTGTTTTTT. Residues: CASSVVGKHEKLFF.

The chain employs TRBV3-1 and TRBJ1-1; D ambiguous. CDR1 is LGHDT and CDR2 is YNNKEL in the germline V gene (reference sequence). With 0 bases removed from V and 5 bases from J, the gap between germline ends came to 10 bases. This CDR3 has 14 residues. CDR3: CASSQEGRKTEAFF. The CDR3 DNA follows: TGTGCCAGCAGCCAAGAAGGCCGGAAAACTGAAGCTTTCTTT.

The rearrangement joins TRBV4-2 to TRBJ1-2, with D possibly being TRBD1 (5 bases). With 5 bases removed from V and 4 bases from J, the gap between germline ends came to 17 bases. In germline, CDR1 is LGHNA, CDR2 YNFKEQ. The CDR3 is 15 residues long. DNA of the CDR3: TGTGCCAGCAGCTTGGAACCAGGGCCGGGCTATGGCTACACCTTC. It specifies CASSLEPGPGYGYTF.

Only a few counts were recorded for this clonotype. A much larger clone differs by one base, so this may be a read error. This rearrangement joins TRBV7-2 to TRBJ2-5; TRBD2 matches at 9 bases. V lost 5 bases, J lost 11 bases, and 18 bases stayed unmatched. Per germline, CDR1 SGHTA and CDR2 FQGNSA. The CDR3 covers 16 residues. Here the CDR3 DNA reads TGTGCCAGCAGCCAAACCACCGGGACTAGCACCAATGAGCAGTACTTC. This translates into CASSQTTGTSTNEQYF.

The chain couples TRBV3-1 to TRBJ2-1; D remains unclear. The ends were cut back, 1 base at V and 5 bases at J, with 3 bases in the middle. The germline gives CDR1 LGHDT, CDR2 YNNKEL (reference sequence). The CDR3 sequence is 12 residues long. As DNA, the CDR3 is TGTGCCAGCAGCCAAGTCCACAATGAGCAGTTCTTC. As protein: CASSQVHNEQFF.

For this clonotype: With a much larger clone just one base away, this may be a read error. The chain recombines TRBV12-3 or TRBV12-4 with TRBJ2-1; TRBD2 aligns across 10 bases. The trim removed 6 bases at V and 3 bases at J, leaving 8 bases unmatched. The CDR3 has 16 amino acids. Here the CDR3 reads CASSRGAGGLYNEQFF. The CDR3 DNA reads TGTGCCAGCAGCCGAGGAGCGGGGGGGCTCTACAATGAGCAGTTCTTC.

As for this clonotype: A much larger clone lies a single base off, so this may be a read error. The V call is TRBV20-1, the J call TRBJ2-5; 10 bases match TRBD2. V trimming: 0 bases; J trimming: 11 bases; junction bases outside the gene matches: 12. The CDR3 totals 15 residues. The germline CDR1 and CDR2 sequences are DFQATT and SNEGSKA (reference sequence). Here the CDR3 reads CSARDASGGSNEQYF. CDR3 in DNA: TGCAGTGCTAGAGATGCTAGCGGGGGTTCTAATGAGCAGTACTTC.

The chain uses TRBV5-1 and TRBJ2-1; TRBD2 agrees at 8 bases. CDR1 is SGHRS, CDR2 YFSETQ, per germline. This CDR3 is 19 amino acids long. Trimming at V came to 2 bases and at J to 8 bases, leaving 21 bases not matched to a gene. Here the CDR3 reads CASSFDATISGTPGDEQFF. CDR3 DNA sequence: TGCGCCAGCAGCTTTGACGCGACAATTAGCGGGACTCCTGGGGATGAGCAGTTCTTC.

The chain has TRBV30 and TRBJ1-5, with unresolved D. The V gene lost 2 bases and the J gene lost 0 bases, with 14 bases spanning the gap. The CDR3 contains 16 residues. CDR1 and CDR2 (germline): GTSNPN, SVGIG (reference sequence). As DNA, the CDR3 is TGTGCCTGGAGTCCCAAGACGATTGATAGCAATCAGCCCCAGCATTTT. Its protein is CAWSPKTIDSNQPQHF.

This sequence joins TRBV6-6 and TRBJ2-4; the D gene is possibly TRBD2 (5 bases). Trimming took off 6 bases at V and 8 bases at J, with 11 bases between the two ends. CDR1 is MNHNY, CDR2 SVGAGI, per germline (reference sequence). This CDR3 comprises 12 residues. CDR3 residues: CASSPDGDIQYF. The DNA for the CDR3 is TGTGCCAGCAGCCCGGACGGGGACATTCAGTACTTC.

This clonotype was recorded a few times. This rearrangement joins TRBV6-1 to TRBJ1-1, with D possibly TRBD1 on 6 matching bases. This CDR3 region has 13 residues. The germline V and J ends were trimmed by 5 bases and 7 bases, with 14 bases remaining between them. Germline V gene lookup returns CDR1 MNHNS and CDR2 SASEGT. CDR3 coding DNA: TGTGCCAGCAGTCCCCGACAGGCCCTTGAAGCTTTCTTT. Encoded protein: CASSPRQALEAFF.

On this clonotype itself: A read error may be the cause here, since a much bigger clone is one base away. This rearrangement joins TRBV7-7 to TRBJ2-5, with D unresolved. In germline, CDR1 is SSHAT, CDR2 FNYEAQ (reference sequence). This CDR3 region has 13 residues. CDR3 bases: TGTGCTAGCAGCAGGTGGAAAGAAGAGACCCAGTACTTC. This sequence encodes CASSRWKEETQYF.

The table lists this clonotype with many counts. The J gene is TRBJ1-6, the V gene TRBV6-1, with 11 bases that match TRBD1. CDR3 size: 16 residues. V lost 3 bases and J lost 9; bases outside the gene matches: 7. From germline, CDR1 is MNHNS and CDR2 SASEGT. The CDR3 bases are TGTGCCAGCAGTGAGTTCGGGACAGGGGGTACTTCACCCCTCCACTTT. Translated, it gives CASSEFGTGGTSPLHF.

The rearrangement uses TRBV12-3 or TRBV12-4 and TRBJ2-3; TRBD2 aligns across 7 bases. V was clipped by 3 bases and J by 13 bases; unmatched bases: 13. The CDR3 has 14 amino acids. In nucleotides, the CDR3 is TGTGCCAGCAGTTTGCTAGCGGAGTCAGATGCGGAGTATTTT. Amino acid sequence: CASSLLAESDAEYF.

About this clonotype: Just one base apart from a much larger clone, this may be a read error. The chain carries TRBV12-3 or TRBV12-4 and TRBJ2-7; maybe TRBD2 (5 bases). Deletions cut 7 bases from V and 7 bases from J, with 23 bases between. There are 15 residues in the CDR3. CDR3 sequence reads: CASTSPELAGNEQYF. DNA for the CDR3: TGTGCCAGCACCTCTCCCGAGCTAGCCGGCAATGAGCAGTACTTC.

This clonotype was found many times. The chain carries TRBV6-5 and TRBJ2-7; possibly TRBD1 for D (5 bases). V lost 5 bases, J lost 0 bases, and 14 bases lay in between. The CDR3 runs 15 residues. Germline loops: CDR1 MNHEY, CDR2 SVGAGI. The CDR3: CASSTRQGYSYEQYF. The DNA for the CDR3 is TGTGCCAGCAGTACGAGGCAGGGCTACTCCTACGAGCAGTACTTC.

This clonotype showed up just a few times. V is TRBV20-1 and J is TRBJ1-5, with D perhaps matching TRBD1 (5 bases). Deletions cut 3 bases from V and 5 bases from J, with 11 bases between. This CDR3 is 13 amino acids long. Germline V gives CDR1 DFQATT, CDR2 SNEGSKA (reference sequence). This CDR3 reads CSASRGPYQPQHF. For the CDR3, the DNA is TGCAGTGCTAGTCGGGGCCCCTATCAGCCCCAGCATTTT.

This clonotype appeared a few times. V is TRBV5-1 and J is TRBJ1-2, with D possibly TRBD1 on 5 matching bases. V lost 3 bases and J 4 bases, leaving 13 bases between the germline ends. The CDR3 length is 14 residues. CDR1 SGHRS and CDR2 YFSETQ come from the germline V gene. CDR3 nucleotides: TGCGCCAGCAGCTGGACCCAGGGAGCCTATGGCTACACCTTC. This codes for CASSWTQGAYGYTF.

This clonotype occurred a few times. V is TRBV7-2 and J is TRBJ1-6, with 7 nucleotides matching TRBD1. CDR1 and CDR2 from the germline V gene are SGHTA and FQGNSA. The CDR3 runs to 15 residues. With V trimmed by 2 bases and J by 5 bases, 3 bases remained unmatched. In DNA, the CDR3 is TGTGCCAGCAGCTTAACAGGGGCGAATAATTCACCCCTCCACTTT. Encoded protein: CASSLTGANNSPLHF.

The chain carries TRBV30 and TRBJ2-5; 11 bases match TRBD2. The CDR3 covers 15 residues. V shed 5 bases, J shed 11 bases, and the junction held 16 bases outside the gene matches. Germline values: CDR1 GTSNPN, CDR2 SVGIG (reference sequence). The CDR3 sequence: CAWGGGLAAVNEQYF. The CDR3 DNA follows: TGTGCCTGGGGGGGGGGACTAGCGGCTGTCAATGAGCAGTACTTC.

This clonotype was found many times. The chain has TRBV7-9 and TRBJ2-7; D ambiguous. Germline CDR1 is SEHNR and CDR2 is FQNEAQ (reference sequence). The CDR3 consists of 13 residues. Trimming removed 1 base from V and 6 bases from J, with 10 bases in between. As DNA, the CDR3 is TGTGCCAGCAGCTTAGTCCCCACCAGCGAGCAGTACTTC. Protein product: CASSLVPTSEQYF.

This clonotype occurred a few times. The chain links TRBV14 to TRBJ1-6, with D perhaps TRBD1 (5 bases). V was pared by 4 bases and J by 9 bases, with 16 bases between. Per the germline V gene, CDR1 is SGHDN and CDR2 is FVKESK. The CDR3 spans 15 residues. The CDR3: CASSLRDPGTSPLHF. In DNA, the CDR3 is TGTGCCAGCAGCCTCAGAGATCCGGGGACTTCACCCCTCCACTTT.